This record concerns one TCR beta chain sequence. The antigen is undetermined. The sample comes from a study of post-analysis software for immune sequencing data. Background on the study: The patients showed relapsing-remitting, secondary progressive and progressive-relapsing multiple sclerosis courses.

This CDR3 region has 16 residues. Germline assignment: CDR1 DFQATT and CDR2 SNEGSKA (reference sequence). The V and J ends lost 2 bases and 2 bases respectively, with 18 bases between them. Sequencing libraries made from TCR beta cDNA carried unique molecular identifiers. Using its own MiXCR run on the PCR reads, TCRdb lists one record per CDR3 protein. The sample records hundreds of thousands of distinct CDR3 sequences, roughly two fifths being singletons. Study results and limitations: When compared against controls, multiple sclerosis patients showed significantly lower normalized Chao1 diversity. Strong co-clustering by F measure was evident for samples that had been prepared in the same batch. Controls had lower frequencies than patients of about 5 TRBV segments, which included TRBV5-6, TRBV5-1 and TRBV20-1.

The TCR sequence derives from a girl aged 10 to 17 with multiple sclerosis. V gene TRBV20-1 combines with J gene TRBJ2-5; D possibly corresponds to TRBD2 (7 bases). Sequenced sample: blood. Written as DNA, the CDR3 is TGCAGTGCTAGAAATTGGGGGGAGGGGGTACAAGAGACCCAGTACTTC. It encodes CSARNWGEGVQETQYF.